Listed below are T cell receptor beta chains from one sample, sequenced in a study of glioma-infiltrating T cells after dendritic cell vaccination. Libraries were prepared by immunoSEQ multiplex PCR; TCRdb keeps only in-frame clonotypes and omits some of them. The sample includes around 92,000 clones, over 80% seen only once; the top ten take 4.5% to 5.5%. The material sequenced was blood, taken after dendritic cell vaccination. Source of these receptors: a human donor with glioblastoma. The CDR3 runs from the conserved cysteine through the conserved F or W. Each record gives: J gene, D gene, clone size, V gene, CDR3 protein, CDR3 DNA. D genes are given only for firm matches. Size values are once, few and many counts, or a class for expanded clones, and some rows have none.

>TRBJ1-2|TRBD1|.|TRBV19
CASSHRGRGGYTF
TGTGCCAGTAGTCACAGGGGGCGCGGGGGCTACACCTTC
>TRBJ1-1|.|.|TRBV5-1
CASTPRGGTEAFF
TGCGCCAGCACCCCACGGGGGGGGACTGAAGCTTTCTTT
>TRBJ2-1|TRBD2|once|TRBV19
CASSQFLSGRSYNEQFF
TGTGCCAGTAGTCAATTTTTAAGCGGGAGATCCTACAATGAGCAGTTCTTC
>TRBJ1-5|TRBD1|.|TRBV6-6
CASTRKGTASNQPQHF
TGTGCCAGCACAAGGAAAGGGACAGCTAGCAATCAGCCCCAGCATTTT
>TRBJ2-1|.|.|TRBV2
CASSETPLATPVNEQFF
TGTGCCAGCAGTGAAACCCCACTAGCCACCCCGGTCAATGAGCAGTTCTTC
>TRBJ1-2|.|.|TRBV6-1
CASRGASNYGYTF
TGTGCCAGCAGGGGGGCCTCTAACTATGGCTACACCTTC
>TRBJ2-7|.|.|TRBV2
CASRLTNEQYF
TGTGCCAGCAGGTTAACAAACGAGCAGTACTTC
>TRBJ2-7|TRBD2|.|TRBV7-2
CASSYNGLAENSYEQYF
TGTGCCAGCAGCTACAACGGACTAGCGGAGAACTCCTACGAGCAGTACTTC
>TRBJ1-2|.|.|TRBV7-6
CASSPTRGLDYGYTF
TGTGCCAGCAGCCCTACCCGAGGGCTGGACTATGGCTACACCTTC
>TRBJ2-7|TRBD1|.|TRBV6-6
CASSYTGGSNEQYF
TGTGCCAGCAGTTATACAGGGGGCTCTAACGAGCAGTACTTC
>TRBJ2-5|.|.|TRBV5-4
CASSLVEVQETQYF
TGTGCCAGCAGCTTGGTGGAGGTCCAAGAGACCCAGTACTTC
>TRBJ1-1|.|.|TRBV30
CAWRNDRWSGASNTEAFF
TGTGCCTGGAGAAACGATCGGTGGTCAGGGGCTTCGAACACTGAAGCTTTCTTT
>TRBJ2-1|TRBD1|once|TRBV28
CASSLLQGAGHEQFF
TGTGCCAGCAGTTTATTACAGGGGGCGGGCCATGAGCAGTTCTTC
>TRBJ2-7|TRBD2|.|TRBV10-1
CASSPGLAGEQYF
TGCGCCAGCAGTCCCGGACTAGCGGGAGAGCAGTACTTC
>TRBJ2-7|.|.|TRBV18
CASSPQGSYEQYF
TGTGCCAGCTCACCCCAGGGATCCTACGAGCAGTACTTC
>TRBJ1-2|.|once|TRBV4-2
CASSQDSRPSPYGYTF
TGTGCCAGCAGCCAAGATAGCAGACCTTCCCCCTATGGCTACACCTTC
>TRBJ2-3|TRBD2|once|TRBV30
CAWSVLAGGVYF
TGTGCCTGGAGTGTATTAGCGGGGGGTGTGTATTTT
>TRBJ2-5|TRBD1|.|TRBV6-1
CASGQKTGVETQYF
TGTGCCAGCGGCCAGAAGACAGGGGTAGAGACCCAGTACTTC
>TRBJ1-3|.|.|TRBV9
CASSPGVLGNTIYF
TGTGCCAGCAGCCCGGGGGTACTCGGAAACACCATATATTTT
>TRBJ2-7|TRBD2|.|TRBV4-1
CASSQAPSGRGAYEQYF
TGCGCCAGCAGCCAAGCCCCTAGCGGACGGGGGGCCTACGAGCAGTACTTC
>TRBJ1-2|TRBD1|.|TRBV5-1
CASSLDRGSNGYTF
TGCGCCAGCAGCTTGGACAGGGGGAGTAATGGCTACACCTTC
>TRBJ2-3|TRBD2|.|TRBV5-1
CASSLVTSGGNTQYF
TGCGCCAGCAGCCTAGTGACTAGCGGGGGGAATACGCAGTATTTT
>TRBJ2-1|TRBD2|few|TRBV7-2
CASSLSTSGGLYNEQFF
TGTGCCAGCAGCTTATCGACTAGCGGGGGCCTCTACAATGAGCAGTTCTTC
>TRBJ2-2|.|.|TRBV9
CASSVQGIGELFF
TGTGCCAGCAGCGTCCAGGGGATCGGGGAGCTGTTTTTT
>TRBJ1-3|.|.|TRBV29-1
CSVELPTLASGNTIYF
TGCAGCGTTGAACTCCCGACACTTGCGTCTGGAAACACCATATATTTT
>TRBJ2-1|TRBD2|.|TRBV18
CASSPPGRGGLAGAFNEQFF
TGTGCCAGCTCACCACCTGGCAGGGGCGGACTAGCGGGAGCCTTCAATGAGCAGTTCTTC
>TRBJ1-2|TRBD1|.|TRBV6-1
CASSEGGQGAYGYTF
TGTGCCAGCAGTGAAGGGGGACAGGGGGCTTATGGCTACACCTTC
>TRBJ1-2|.|.|TRBV29-1
CSVDNWRSYGYTF
TGCAGCGTGGATAATTGGCGGTCCTATGGCTACACCTTC
>TRBJ1-2|.|.|TRBV4-1
CASSRSEGGYGYTF
TGCGCCAGCAGCCGCTCAGAGGGGGGGTATGGCTACACCTTC
>TRBJ2-7|.|.|TRBV30
CAWSRGSYEQYF
TGTGCCTGGAGTAGGGGCTCCTACGAGCAGTACTTC
>TRBJ2-5|.|.|TRBV5-1
CASSLGGPQETQYF
TGCGCCAGCAGCCTTGGAGGGCCTCAAGAGACCCAGTACTTC
>TRBJ2-7|.|once|TRBV7-9
CASSLDGSYYEQYF
TGTGCCAGCAGCTTAGATGGCAGTTACTACGAGCAGTACTTC
>TRBJ1-1|.|.|TRBV30
CAWRGARGAGNTEAFF
TGTGCCTGGAGAGGGGCTCGGGGGGCAGGGAACACTGAAGCTTTCTTT
>TRBJ1-6|.|.|TRBV7-6
CASSLTFANSPLHF
TGTGCCAGCAGCTTAACTTTTGCTAATTCACCCCTCCACTTT
>TRBJ1-1|.|.|TRBV18
CASSPSTGMFEAFF
TGTGCCAGCTCACCCTCTACAGGGATGTTTGAAGCTTTCTTT
>TRBJ2-7|.|.|TRBV6-1
CASSGGFGHEQYF
TGTGCCAGCAGTGGCGGCTTTGGTCACGAGCAGTACTTC
>TRBJ2-2|.|.|TRBV19
CASSIQYTGELFF
TGTGCCAGTAGTATTCAGTACACCGGGGAGCTGTTTTTT
>TRBJ1-5|.|.|TRBV9
CASSVEGGLGQPQHF
TGTGCCAGCAGCGTAGAGGGGGGGCTAGGCCAGCCCCAGCATTTT
>TRBJ2-3|.|.|TRBV7-2
CASSSRGDTQYF
TGTGCCAGCAGCTCCAGGGGAGATACGCAGTATTTT
>TRBJ2-1|TRBD2|few|TRBV4-1
CASSQGTSGVGEQFF
TGCGCCAGCAGCCAAGGGACTAGCGGGGTCGGTGAGCAGTTCTTC
>TRBJ2-7|TRBD2|.|TRBV29-1
CSVSGTSTGEQYF
TGCAGCGTTTCCGGGACTAGCACTGGTGAGCAGTACTTC
>TRBJ2-7|.|.|TRBV14
CATSLLAGPTYEQYF
TGTGCCACCAGCCTCCTGGCGGGGCCAACCTACGAGCAGTACTTC
>TRBJ1-5|.|.|TRBV18
CASSPDGQGNQPQHF
TGTGCCAGCTCCCCGGATGGGCAGGGTAATCAGCCCCAGCATTTT
>TRBJ2-2|TRBD2|.|TRBV7-3
CASSLGGLAGGDGELFF
TGTGCCAGCAGCTTAGGGGGACTAGCGGGAGGTGACGGGGAGCTGTTTTTT
>TRBJ2-3|TRBD1|.|TRBV7-6
CASSYTQGAQYF
TGTGCCAGCAGCTATACACAGGGGGCTCAGTATTTT
>TRBJ2-1|.|.|TRBV9
CASTPGGLHNEQFF
TGTGCCAGCACCCCAGGGGGGTTGCACAATGAGCAGTTCTTC
>TRBJ1-2|.|.|TRBV6-1
CASSDYQANYGYTF
TGTGCCAGCAGTGATTATCAGGCTAACTATGGCTACACCTTC
>TRBJ2-3|TRBD1|.|TRBV5-4
CASSPDRMNTDTQYF
TGTGCCAGCAGCCCGGACAGGATGAACACAGATACGCAGTATTTT
>TRBJ2-7|.|once|TRBV25-1
CASSEEGPEHYEQYF
TGTGCCAGCAGTGAGGAGGGACCTGAGCACTACGAGCAGTACTTC
>TRBJ1-3|.|.|TRBV5-1
CASSLATGSGGTIYF
TGCGCCAGCAGCTTGGCCACAGGTTCGGGGGGCACCATATATTTT
>TRBJ1-6|.|few|TRBV7-9
CASSLEGGPNSPLHF
TGTGCCAGCAGCTTAGAAGGCGGTCCTAATTCACCCCTCCACTTT
>TRBJ1-1|.|.|TRBV15
CATSRLDLNTEAFF
TGTGCCACCAGCAGGTTGGACTTGAACACTGAAGCTTTCTTT
>TRBJ2-2|TRBD2|.|TRBV9
CASSVAAGVGSGELFF
TGTGCCAGCAGCGTAGCGGCGGGAGTGGGCTCCGGGGAGCTGTTTTTT
>TRBJ1-2|.|.|TRBV2
CASSEQGSEGYTF
TGTGCCAGCAGTGAACAGGGTTCGGAAGGCTACACCTTC
>TRBJ1-6|TRBD1|.|TRBV27
CASSQGDSPLHF
TGTGCCAGCAGTCAGGGGGATTCACCCCTCCACTTT
>TRBJ2-7|TRBD2|once|TRBV6-5
CASTPTGLADYEQYF
TGTGCCAGCACCCCTACGGGACTAGCGGATTACGAGCAGTACTTC
>TRBJ2-7|TRBD2|once|TRBV7-6
CASSFGTSGDYEQYF
TGTGCCAGCAGCTTCGGGACTAGCGGAGACTACGAGCAGTACTTC
>TRBJ2-1|.|once|TRBV18
CASSPLGSGSSYNEQFF
TGTGCCAGCTCACCGCTCGGGAGCGGGTCCTCCTACAATGAGCAGTTCTTC
>TRBJ2-7|TRBD2|.|TRBV2
CASSVVGGDSYEQYF
TGTGCCAGCAGTGTGGTGGGAGGGGACTCCTACGAGCAGTACTTC
>TRBJ1-1|.|.|TRBV9
CASSVDGGRMNTEAFF
TGTGCCAGCAGCGTAGATGGGGGGAGGATGAACACTGAAGCTTTCTTT